The sequence of this T cell receptor (beta chain) was determined in a study of identical twins. Broader study findings: In cord blood, abundant beta clonotypes had fewer insertions; memory showed no trend.

V lost 4 bases, J lost 9 bases, and 8 bases lay in between. This CDR3 comprises 11 residues. Per germline, CDR1 SGHDT and CDR2 YYEEEE. Carrying unique molecular identifiers, the cDNA also gained a universal primer site through template switching. TCRdb independently ran MiXCR on the 5' RACE reads; one entry per CDR3 protein. The sample includes around 550,000 distinct CDR3 sequences, nearly 15% of them seen just once. This clonotype has just a few counts. Its antigen is unknown. These data also formed part of another study, on yellow fever vaccine responses in identical twins.

The sequenced material came from CD4+ T cells sorted from blood. This receptor was identified in a young woman in good health. The rearrangement joins TRBV5-6 to TRBJ2-1; no clear D gene. The CDR3 nucleotides are TGTGCCAGCAGCAAAGACACTGAGCAGTTCTTC. As protein: CASSKDTEQFF.